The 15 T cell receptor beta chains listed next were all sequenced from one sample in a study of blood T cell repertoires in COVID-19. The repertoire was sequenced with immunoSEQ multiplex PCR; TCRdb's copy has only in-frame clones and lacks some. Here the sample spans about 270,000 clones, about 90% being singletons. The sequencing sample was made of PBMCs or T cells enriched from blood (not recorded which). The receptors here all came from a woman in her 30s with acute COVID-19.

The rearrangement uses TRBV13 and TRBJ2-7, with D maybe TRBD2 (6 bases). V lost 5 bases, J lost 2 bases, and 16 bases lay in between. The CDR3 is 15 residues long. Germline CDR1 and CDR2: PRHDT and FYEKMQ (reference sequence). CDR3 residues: CASSPLAATTYEQYF. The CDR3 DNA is TGTGCCAGCAGCCCCTTAGCGGCCACCACCTACGAGCAGTACTTC. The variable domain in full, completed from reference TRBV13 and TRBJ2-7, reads AAGVIQSPRHLIKEKRETATLKCYPIPRHDTVYWYQQGPGQDPQFLISFYEKMQSDKGSIPDRFSAQQFSDYHSELNMSSLELGDSALYFCASSPLAATTYEQYFGPGTRLTVT.

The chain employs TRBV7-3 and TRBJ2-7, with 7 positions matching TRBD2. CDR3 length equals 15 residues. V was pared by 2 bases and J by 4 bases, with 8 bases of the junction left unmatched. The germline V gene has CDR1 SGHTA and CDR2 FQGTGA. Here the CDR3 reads CASSLEVGGSYEQYF. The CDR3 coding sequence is TGTGCCAGCAGCTTAGAGGTGGGAGGGTCGTACGAGCAGTACTTC.

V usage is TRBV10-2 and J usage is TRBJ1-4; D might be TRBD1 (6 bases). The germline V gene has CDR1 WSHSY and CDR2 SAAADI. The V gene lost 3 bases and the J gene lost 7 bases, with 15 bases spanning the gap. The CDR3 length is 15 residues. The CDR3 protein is CASSEVAGVGEKLFF. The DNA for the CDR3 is TGCGCCAGCAGTGAAGTGGCAGGGGTCGGTGAAAAACTGTTTTTT.

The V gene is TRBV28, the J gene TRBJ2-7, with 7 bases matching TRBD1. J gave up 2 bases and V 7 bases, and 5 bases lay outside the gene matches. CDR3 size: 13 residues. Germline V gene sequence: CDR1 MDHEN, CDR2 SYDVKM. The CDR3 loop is CASTRDSTYEQYF. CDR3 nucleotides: TGTGCCAGCACTCGGGACAGCACCTACGAGCAGTACTTC.

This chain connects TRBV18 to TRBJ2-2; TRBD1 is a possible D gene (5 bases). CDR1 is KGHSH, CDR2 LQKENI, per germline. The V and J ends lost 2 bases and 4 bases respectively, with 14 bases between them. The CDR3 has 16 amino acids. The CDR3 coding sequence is TGTGCCAGCTCACCAAGCCAGATGACAGTCACCGGGGAGCTGTTTTTT. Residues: CASSPSQMTVTGELFF.

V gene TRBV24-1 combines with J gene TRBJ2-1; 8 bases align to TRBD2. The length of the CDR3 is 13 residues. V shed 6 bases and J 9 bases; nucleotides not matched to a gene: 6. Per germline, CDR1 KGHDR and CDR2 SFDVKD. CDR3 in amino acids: CATSIAGSSEQFF. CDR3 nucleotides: TGTGCCACCAGTATAGCGGGATCGAGTGAGCAGTTCTTC.

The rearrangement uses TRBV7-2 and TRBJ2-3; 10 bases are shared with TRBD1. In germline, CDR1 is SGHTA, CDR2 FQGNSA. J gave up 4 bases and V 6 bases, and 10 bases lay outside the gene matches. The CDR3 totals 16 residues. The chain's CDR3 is CASRPRQGARADTQYF. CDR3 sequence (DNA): TGTGCCAGCAGACCTCGACAGGGGGCGAGGGCAGATACGCAGTATTTT.

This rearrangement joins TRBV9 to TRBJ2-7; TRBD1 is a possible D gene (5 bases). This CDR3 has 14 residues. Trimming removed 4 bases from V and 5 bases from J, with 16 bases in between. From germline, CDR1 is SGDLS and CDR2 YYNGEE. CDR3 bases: TGTGCCAGCAGCCCCCGATTTGGGGCAGACGAGCAGTACTTC. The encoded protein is CASSPRFGADEQYF.

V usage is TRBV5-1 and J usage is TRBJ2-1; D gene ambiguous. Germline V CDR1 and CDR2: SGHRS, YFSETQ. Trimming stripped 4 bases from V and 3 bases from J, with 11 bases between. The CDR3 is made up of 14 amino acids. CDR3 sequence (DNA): TGCGCCAGCAGCCCCTCCCCCGGCTACAATGAGCAGTTCTTC. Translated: CASSPSPGYNEQFF.

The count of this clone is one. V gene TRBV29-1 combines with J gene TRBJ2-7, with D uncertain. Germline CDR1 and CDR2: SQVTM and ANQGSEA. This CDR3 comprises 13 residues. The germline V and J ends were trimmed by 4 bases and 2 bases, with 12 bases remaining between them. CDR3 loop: CSVVRYPTYEQYF. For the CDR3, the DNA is TGCAGCGTTGTTCGCTATCCGACCTACGAGCAGTACTTC.

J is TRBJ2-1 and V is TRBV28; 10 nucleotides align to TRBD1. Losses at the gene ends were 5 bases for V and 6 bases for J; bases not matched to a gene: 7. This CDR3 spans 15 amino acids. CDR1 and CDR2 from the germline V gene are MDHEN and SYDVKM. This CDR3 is CASSAGQGIPNEQFF. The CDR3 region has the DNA TGTGCCAGCAGTGCGGGACAGGGGATCCCCAATGAGCAGTTCTTC.

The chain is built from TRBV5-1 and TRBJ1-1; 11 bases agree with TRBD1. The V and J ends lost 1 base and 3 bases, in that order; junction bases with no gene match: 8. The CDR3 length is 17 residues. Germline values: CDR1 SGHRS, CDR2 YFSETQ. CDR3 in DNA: TGCGCCAGCAGCTTGTGGGGGACAGGGGGGCAGGACACTGAAGCTTTCTTT. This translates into CASSLWGTGGQDTEAFF.

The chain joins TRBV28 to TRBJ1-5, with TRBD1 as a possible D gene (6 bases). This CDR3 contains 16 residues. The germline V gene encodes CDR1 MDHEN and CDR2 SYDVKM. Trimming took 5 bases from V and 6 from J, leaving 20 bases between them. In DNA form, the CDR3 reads TGTGCCAGCAGTCCCGAAAAAGGACAGCTCGGTCAGCCCCAGCATTTT. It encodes CASSPEKGQLGQPQHF. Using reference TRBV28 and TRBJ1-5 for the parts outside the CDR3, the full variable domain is DVKVTQSSRYLVKRTGEKVFLECVQDMDHENMFWYRQDPGLGLRLIYFSYDVKMKEKGDIPEGYSVSREKKERFSLILESASTNQTSMYLCASSPEKGQLGQPQHFGDGTRLSIL.

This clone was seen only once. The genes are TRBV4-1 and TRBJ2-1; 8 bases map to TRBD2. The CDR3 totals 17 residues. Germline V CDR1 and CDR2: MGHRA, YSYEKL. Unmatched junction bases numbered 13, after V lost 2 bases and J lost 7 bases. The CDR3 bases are TGCGCCAGCAGCCAACTCCGCACAGCGGGAGTTCAAAATGAGCAGTTCTTC. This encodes CASSQLRTAGVQNEQFF.

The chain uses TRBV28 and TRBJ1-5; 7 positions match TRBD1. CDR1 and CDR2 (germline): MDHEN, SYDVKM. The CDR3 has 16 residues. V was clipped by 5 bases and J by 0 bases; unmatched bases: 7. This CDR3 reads CASSQPTGVSNQPQHF. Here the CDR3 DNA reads TGTGCCAGCAGTCAGCCAACAGGGGTTAGCAATCAGCCCCAGCATTTT.